This T cell receptor (beta chain) was observed in a study of blood T cells in healthy people across ages. The V end lost 5 bases, the J end lost 0 bases, and 14 bases lay between the germline ends. The CDR3 loop spans 15 amino acids. Germline values: CDR1 LGHNA, CDR2 YNFKEQ. The use of a sample-barcoded 5' primer and a J-beta primer mix characterized a second PCR of roughly 6 to 12 cycles. Via MiXCR, TCRdb re-called the 5' RACE reads, giving one row per CDR3 protein. The repertoire consists of fewer than 800,000 distinct CDR3 sequences, with about 32% occurring once and the leading ten covering approximately 15%.

What was sequenced was blood. The receptor was isolated from an elderly woman in good health. The rearrangement links TRBV4-2 to TRBJ2-7; D may be TRBD2 (6 bases). CDR3 nucleotide sequence: TGTGCCAGCAGCGAGCTAGGACTACACTCCTACGAGCAGTACTTC. Translated: CASSELGLHSYEQYF.